What follows are 30 T cell receptor beta chains derived from one specimen sequenced in a study of T cell responses to AZD1222 COVID-19 vaccine. The method was immunoSEQ multiplex PCR; TCRdb's version includes in-frame clones alone and lacks a portion of them. Among 100,000 to 150,000 clones listed, about 89% were seen once. The source was peripheral blood, collected 28 days after the second AZD1222 dose. The source is an adult who received the AZD1222 COVID-19 vaccine.

This sequence joins TRBV7-9 and TRBJ2-2; D remains ambiguous. The germline V gene encodes CDR1 SEHNR and CDR2 FQNEAQ (reference sequence). V lost 2 bases, J lost 8 bases, and 12 bases lay in between. The CDR3 extends over 14 amino acids. CDR3 loop: CASSLNDRRGELFF. The CDR3 nucleotides are TGTGCCAGCAGCTTAAACGACCGTCGGGGGGAGCTGTTTTTT.

The genes are TRBV19 and TRBJ1-1; 7 bases align to TRBD1. Germline V gene data show CDR1 as LNHDA and CDR2 as SQIVND (reference sequence). V gave up 7 bases and J gave up 0 bases; unmatched junction bases: 17. The CDR3 sequence is 18 residues long. The CDR3 here is CASTPTGTAYFMNTEAFF. In nucleotides, the CDR3 is TGTGCCAGTACCCCGACAGGGACAGCTTATTTCATGAACACTGAAGCTTTCTTT.

This sequence joins TRBV15 and TRBJ1-4; D is ambiguous. Trimming took 3 bases from V and 8 from J, leaving 10 bases between them. Germline V gene data show CDR1 as LNHNV and CDR2 as YYDKDF (reference sequence). The CDR3 has 13 amino acids. For the CDR3, the DNA is TGTGCCACCAGCAGTCCCCACGGGGAAAAACTGTTTTTT. As protein: CATSSPHGEKLFF.

The chain has TRBV7-6 and TRBJ2-7; TRBD2 agrees at 13 bases. CDR1 and CDR2 (germline): SGHVS, FNYEAQ. CDR3 length: 15 amino acids. V dropped 4 bases and J dropped 3; count of bases not matched to a gene: 3. Here the CDR3 reads CASSSRLAGGYEQYF. The CDR3 DNA follows: TGTGCCAGCAGCTCGCGACTAGCGGGGGGCTACGAGCAGTACTTC.

The chain combines TRBV28 with TRBJ2-7; the match to TRBD2 covers 11 bases. CDR1 MDHEN and CDR2 SYDVKM come from the germline V gene. V trimming: 3 bases; J trimming: 3 bases; junction bases outside the gene matches: 4. The CDR3 runs to 15 residues. The chain's CDR3 is CASSLAGLADYEQYF. The CDR3 nucleotides read TGTGCCAGCAGTTTGGCGGGACTAGCGGACTACGAGCAGTACTTC. Full variable domain (remainder filled in from reference TRBV28 and TRBJ2-7): DVKVTQSSRYLVKRTGEKVFLECVQDMDHENMFWYRQDPGLGLRLIYFSYDVKMKEKGDIPEGYSVSREKKERFSLILESASTNQTSMYLCASSLAGLADYEQYFGPGTRLTVT.

The chain carries TRBV28 and TRBJ2-7; 7 bases line up with TRBD2. From germline, CDR1 is MDHEN and CDR2 SYDVKM. This CDR3 region has 14 residues. The V segment lost 2 bases and the J segment 2 bases; nucleotides outside the gene matches: 3. CDR3 in amino acids: CASSLRGRAYEQYF. The CDR3 region has the DNA TGTGCCAGCAGTTTACGGGGGAGGGCCTACGAGCAGTACTTC. The whole variable domain, remainder taken from reference TRBV28 and TRBJ2-7, is DVKVTQSSRYLVKRTGEKVFLECVQDMDHENMFWYRQDPGLGLRLIYFSYDVKMKEKGDIPEGYSVSREKKERFSLILESASTNQTSMYLCASSLRGRAYEQYFGPGTRLTVT.

This sequence joins TRBV15 and TRBJ1-5, with 10 bases that match TRBD1. The CDR3 contains 17 residues. Germline V CDR1 and CDR2: LNHNV, YYDKDF (reference sequence). V lost 9 bases to trimming and J lost 0 bases; unmatched junction nucleotides: 11. The CDR3 nucleotides read TGTGCCACTACGCCGGGACAGGGGTTTTATAGCAATCAGCCCCAGCATTTT. Translating gives CATTPGQGFYSNQPQHF.

The chain couples TRBV7-8 to TRBJ2-7, with TRBD2 identical over 8 bases. Germline-derived CDR1 and CDR2 are SGHVS and FQNEAQ. The CDR3 has 14 residues. Germline trimming cut 4 bases from V and 3 bases from J; bases unmatched to any gene: 5. The CDR3 DNA reads TGTGCCAGCAGCTATGGACTAGCAAACTACGAGCAGTACTTC. Translation: CASSYGLANYEQYF.

The gene calls are TRBV6-5 and TRBJ1-2, with no clear D. From germline, CDR1 is MNHEY and CDR2 SVGAGI. The CDR3 contains 16 residues. The V gene lost 1 base and the J gene lost 1 base, with 13 bases spanning the gap. In nucleotides, the CDR3 is TGTGCCAGCAGTTACTACCACGGGGAGCTTAACTATGGCTACACCTTC. It codes for CASSYYHGELNYGYTF.

CDR3 loop: CASSQRQGPHEKLFF. CDR3 bases: TGCGCCAGCAGCCAGAGACAGGGGCCGCATGAAAAACTGTTTTTT. This chain joins TRBV4-1 and TRBJ1-4; the match to TRBD1 covers 8 bases. CDR3 size: 15 residues. Germline values: CDR1 MGHRA, CDR2 YSYEKL. The ends lost 3 bases at V and 6 bases at J; junction bases unmatched: 6.

The chain has TRBV7-2 and TRBJ2-1, with 11 nucleotides matching TRBD2. Trimming at V came to 4 bases and at J to 0 bases, leaving 5 bases not matched to a gene. Germline lookup yields CDR1 SGHTA and CDR2 FQGNSA. This CDR3 region has 17 residues. The CDR3 DNA sequence: TGTGCCAGCAGCTCGGGACTAGCGGAAAGCTCCTACAATGAGCAGTTCTTC. As protein: CASSSGLAESSYNEQFF.

The chain couples TRBV12-5 to TRBJ2-1; D not resolved. The CDR3 has 16 residues. Trimming stripped 0 bases from V and 7 bases from J, with 16 bases between. CDR1 is LGHNT, CDR2 FRNRAP, per germline. The CDR3 is CASGLVIRQEINEQFF. In DNA, the CDR3 is TGTGCTAGTGGTTTGGTAATACGGCAGGAGATTAATGAGCAGTTCTTC. Full variable domain (remainder filled in from reference TRBV12-5 and TRBJ2-1): DARVTQTPRHKVTEMGQEVTMRCQPILGHNTVFWYRQTMMQGLELLAYFRNRAPLDDSGMPKDRFSAEMPDATLATLKIQPSEPRDSAVYFCASGLVIRQEINEQFFGPGTRLTVL.

The chain couples TRBV7-9 to TRBJ1-6; 7 bases fit TRBD1. V was pared by 3 bases and J by 8 bases, with 4 bases of the junction left unmatched. Germline CDR1 reads SEHNR; CDR2 reads FQNEAQ (reference sequence). CDR3 size: 14 residues. CDR3 amino acids: CASSFDRVHSPLHF. CDR3 DNA: TGTGCCAGCAGCTTCGACAGGGTACATTCACCCCTCCACTTT. Variable domain in full (rest from reference TRBV7-9 and TRBJ1-6): DTGVSQNPRHKITKRGQNVTFRCDPISEHNRLYWYRQTLGQGPEFLTYFQNEAQLEKSRLLSDRFSAERPKGSFSTLEIQRTEQGDSAMYLCASSFDRVHSPLHFGNGTRLTVT.

This rearrangement joins TRBV7-2 to TRBJ2-3; 7 nucleotides agree with TRBD2. This CDR3 spans 14 amino acids. Germline CDR1 SGHTA, CDR2 FQGNSA. Trimming removed 4 bases from V and 0 bases from J; junction bases left unmatched: 1. CDR3 residues: CASSWGGSTDTQYF. Here the CDR3 DNA reads TGTGCCAGCAGCTGGGGAGGGAGCACAGATACGCAGTATTTT.

The CDR3 is CASSRDRGKSYEQYF. The DNA for the CDR3 is TGTGCCAGCAGTAGAGACAGGGGTAAATCCTACGAGCAGTACTTC. The chain has TRBV6-5 and TRBJ2-7; 8 bases match TRBD1. Trimming cost V 5 bases and J 1 base; bases outside gene matches: 7. Germline assignment: CDR1 MNHEY and CDR2 SVGAGI. The CDR3 covers 15 residues.

This sequence joins TRBV5-4 and TRBJ2-5; 11 nucleotides agree with TRBD2. CDR1 and CDR2 (germline): SGHNT, YYREEE (reference sequence). The trim removed 3 bases at V and 4 bases at J, leaving 5 bases unmatched. The CDR3 totals 15 residues. DNA of the CDR3: TGTGCCAGCAGCTCCACTAGCGGGGGACGAGAGACCCAGTACTTC. Its translation is CASSSTSGGRETQYF.

The rearrangement joins TRBV4-2 to TRBJ1-3; the D is unclear. The CDR3 spans 17 residues. The V gene's germline CDR1 is LGHNA and CDR2 YNFKEQ. The V end lost 1 base, the J end lost 2 bases, and 15 bases lay between the germline ends. The DNA of the CDR3 is TGTGCCAGCAGCCAAGCGTCGGAGAGGGCGCCTGGAAACACCATATATTTT. Protein product: CASSQASERAPGNTIYF.

The chain has TRBV19 and TRBJ1-1; TRBD1 is a possible D gene (5 bases). Trimming shortened V by 4 bases and J by 4 bases, and 13 bases separated the two germline ends. Per the germline V gene, CDR1 is LNHDA and CDR2 is SQIVND (reference sequence). The CDR3 has 14 amino acids. CDR3 amino acids: CASSSYGGPTEAFF. As DNA, the CDR3 is TGTGCCAGTAGTAGTTACGGGGGACCCACTGAAGCTTTCTTT.

V is TRBV7-8 and J is TRBJ2-3, with D perhaps matching TRBD2 (5 bases). The germline V gene has CDR1 SGHVS and CDR2 FQNEAQ. The CDR3 has 16 residues. Trimming cost V 4 bases and J 3 bases, with 17 bases left between them. The CDR3 DNA reads TGTGCCAGCAGCTCCCGGAGGCCGAGGAAGACAGATACGCAGTATTTT. It translates to CASSSRRPRKTDTQYF.

V is TRBV5-1 and J is TRBJ2-5, with 8 bases fitting TRBD1. Germline CDR1 and CDR2: SGHRS and YFSETQ. Trimming removed 2 bases from V and 1 base from J; junction bases left unmatched: 1. The CDR3 consists of 14 residues. CDR3 nucleotides: TGCGCCAGCAGCTTCGGACAGGGCCAAGAGACCCAGTACTTC. Encoded protein: CASSFGQGQETQYF.

The genes are TRBV4-1 and TRBJ1-2; D is perhaps TRBD1 (5 bases). The CDR3 consists of 15 residues. Deletions cut 3 bases from V and 5 bases from J, with 16 bases between. CDR1 and CDR2 from the germline V gene are MGHRA and YSYEKL. The CDR3 reads CASSQLPGRRYGYTF. CDR3 DNA: TGCGCCAGCAGCCAGTTGCCGGGACGGCGGTATGGCTACACCTTC.

The count of this clone is one. This chain uses TRBV6-4 with TRBJ2-2; no clear D gene. Germline CDR1 is MRHNA and CDR2 is SNTAGT. The CDR3 is made up of 13 amino acids. The germline V and J ends were trimmed by 2 bases and 6 bases, with 7 bases remaining between them. For the CDR3, the DNA is TGTGCCAGCAGTGACGAAGCAGCCGGGGAGCTGTTTTTT. Amino acids: CASSDEAAGELFF.

Note on this clone: The junction does not match germline at one end; this may be a read error. This chain joins TRBV4-1 and TRBJ2-7; weak D call: TRBD1 (5 bases). Looked up from germline, CDR1 is MGHRA and CDR2 is YSYEKL. The CDR3 consists of 15 residues. CDR3 nucleotides: TGCGCCAGCAGTCAAGTAGGGGCAGGGACCTACGAGCAGTACTTC. Its translation is CASSQVGAGTYEQYF.

This clone was seen a single time. The chain combines TRBV19 with TRBJ2-7; 8 bases line up with TRBD1. Germline loops: CDR1 LNHDA, CDR2 SQIVND (reference sequence). Trimming at V came to 1 base and at J to 2 bases, leaving 4 bases not matched to a gene. This CDR3 spans 15 amino acids. The chain's CDR3 is CASSIVATGAYEQYF. The CDR3 DNA follows: TGTGCCAGTAGTATAGTGGCGACAGGGGCCTACGAGCAGTACTTC. The full variable domain, in which reference TRBV19 and TRBJ2-7 provide the parts outside the CDR3, is DGGITQSPKYLFRKEGQNVTLSCEQNLNHDAMYWYRQDPGQGLRLIYYSQIVNDFQKGDIAEGYSVSREKKESFPLTVTSAQKNPTAFYLCASSIVATGAYEQYFGPGTRLTVT.

The chain couples TRBV9 to TRBJ2-7, with D perhaps TRBD2 (7 bases). Germline loops: CDR1 SGDLS, CDR2 YYNGEE. CDR3 length: 15 residues. Trimming removed 0 bases from V and 2 bases from J, with 12 bases in between. This CDR3 reads CASSVGGGAAYEQYF. In DNA, the CDR3 is TGTGCCAGCAGCGTAGGTGGGGGGGCAGCCTACGAGCAGTACTTC.

The chain employs TRBV9 and TRBJ2-7, with D possibly TRBD1 on 6 matching bases. There are 12 residues in the CDR3. Trimming shortened V by 4 bases and J by 6 bases, and 11 bases separated the two germline ends. Germline CDR1 and CDR2: SGDLS and YYNGEE. The CDR3 sequence is CASSIQGGEQYF. Written as DNA, the CDR3 is TGTGCCAGCAGCATACAGGGCGGCGAGCAGTACTTC. The complete variable domain, with remaining parts taken from reference TRBV9 and TRBJ2-7, reads DSGVTQTPKHLITATGQRVTLRCSPRSGDLSVYWYQQSLDQGLQFLIQYYNGEERAKGNILERFSAQQFPDLHSELNLSSLELGDSALYFCASSIQGGEQYFGPGTRLTVT.

The rearrangement uses TRBV19 and TRBJ2-7, with 8 bases matching TRBD1. The V segment lost 4 bases and the J segment 4 bases; nucleotides outside the gene matches: 9. From germline, CDR1 is LNHDA and CDR2 SQIVND (reference sequence). The CDR3 has 15 amino acids. The CDR3 DNA is TGTGCCAGTAGTACCGAAGGGACAGGTCTGTACGAGCAGTACTTC. Translation gives CASSTEGTGLYEQYF.

V is TRBV29-1 and J is TRBJ1-1; D uncertain. From germline, CDR1 is SQVTM and CDR2 ANQGSEA. The CDR3 has 11 residues. V was clipped by 7 bases and J by 3 bases, with 9 bases between them. The CDR3 DNA reads TGCAGCGGGGGTTGGGACACTGAAGCTTTCTTT. Its translation: CSGGWDTEAFF.

This rearrangement joins TRBV6-5 to TRBJ1-6; a possible D gene is TRBD1 (5 bases). This CDR3 spans 14 amino acids. From germline, CDR1 is MNHEY and CDR2 SVGAGI. V dropped 7 bases and J dropped 0 bases, with 7 bases sitting between them. The CDR3 loop reads CASTDSSYNSPLHF. DNA of the CDR3: TGTGCCAGCACCGACAGCTCCTATAATTCACCCCTCCACTTT.

The chain is built from TRBV28 and TRBJ1-1; no firm D call. Germline V lookup: CDR1 MDHEN, CDR2 SYDVKM. This CDR3 has 14 amino acids. Trimming took off 2 bases at V and 0 bases at J, with 7 bases between the two ends. The CDR3 is CASSLIRLNTEAFF. The CDR3 DNA reads as TGTGCCAGCAGTTTAATACGGCTGAACACTGAAGCTTTCTTT.